Sequencing of this T cell receptor beta chain was carried out in a study of metastatic and nonmetastatic thyroid tumors. Study information: For malignant and benign thyroid patients, tumor or nodule tissue and blood were the sources whose repertoires were compared. Study-wide results and limits: Malignant thyroid tumors reportedly exceeded benign nodules significantly in TCR beta diversity, with the difference appearing in blood and tumor.

Source study methods: CDR3 differences across clinicopathological groups were used to build a distant-metastasis classifier for papillary thyroid cancer. TCRdb reassembled clones from the PCR reads with MiXCR. V and J calls and clone size were set by TCRdb, not the authors. The sample has about 85,000 clones; around 7.8% are singletons. Thyroid surgery took place with no prior treatment in any patient. This clone was seen repeatedly, ten times or more. Its antigen is still unknown. The CDR3 spans 14 residues. The germline V gene has CDR1 LNHNV and CDR2 YYDKDF (reference sequence). V was pared by 3 bases and J by 5 bases, with 14 bases between.

V usage is TRBV15 and J usage is TRBJ2-7; tentatively, D is TRBD2 (6 bases). The clonotype originates from a female donor with papillary thyroid cancer or a benign thyroid nodule (not recorded which). Some clones in this sample may be carry-over from other donors' samples. The sample taken for sequencing was blood. The CDR3 DNA is TGTGCCACCAGCAGCCGGCGGCGCGGGGACGAGCAGTACTTC. Residues: CATSSRRRGDEQYF.